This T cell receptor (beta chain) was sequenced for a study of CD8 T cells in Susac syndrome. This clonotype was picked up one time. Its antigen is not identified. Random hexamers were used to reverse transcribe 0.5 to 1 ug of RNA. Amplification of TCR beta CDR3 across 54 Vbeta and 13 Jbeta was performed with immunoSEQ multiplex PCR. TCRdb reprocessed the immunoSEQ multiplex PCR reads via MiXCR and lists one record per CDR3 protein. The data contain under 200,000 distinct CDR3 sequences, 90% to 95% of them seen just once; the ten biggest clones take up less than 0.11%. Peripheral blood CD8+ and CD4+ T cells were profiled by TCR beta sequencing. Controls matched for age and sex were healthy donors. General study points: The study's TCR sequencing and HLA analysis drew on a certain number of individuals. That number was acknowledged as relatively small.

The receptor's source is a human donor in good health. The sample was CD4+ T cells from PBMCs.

The DNA of the CDR3 is TGCGCCAGCAGCCCCAGACTTCTGAGCTCCTACAATGAGCAGTTCTTC. Translated: CASSPRLLSSYNEQFF. The chain uses TRBV4-3 and TRBJ2-1; D is ambiguous. V dropped 4 bases and J dropped 0 bases, with 13 bases sitting between them. The germline CDR1 and CDR2 sequences are LGHNA and YSLEER. The CDR3 runs to 16 residues.